What follows are 15 T cell receptor beta chains derived from one specimen sequenced in a study of blood T cell repertoires in COVID-19. The data were produced by immunoSEQ multiplex PCR, yet TCRdb's version contains in-frame clones alone and is incomplete. The table has fewer than 350,000 clones, approximately 87% seen once. Sequenced: peripheral blood. The origin of the receptors is a woman in her thirties with COVID-19, enrolled during active disease.

The chain combines TRBV24-1 with TRBJ2-3; 8 bases are shared with TRBD1. The CDR3 extends over 15 amino acids. V lost 6 bases and J lost 4; bases outside the gene matches: 8. The V gene's germline CDR1 is KGHDR and CDR2 SFDVKD. CDR3 DNA sequence: TGTGCCACCAGTCCGGGACAGGTCGGGGCAGATACGCAGTATTTT. It yields the protein CATSPGQVGADTQYF.

This clone has a single count. The gene calls are TRBV6-4 and TRBJ2-7; 8 bases are a match to TRBD1. This CDR3 contains 13 residues. The germline gives CDR1 MRHNA, CDR2 SNTAGT. V lost 6 bases and J lost 4; bases outside the gene matches: 5. DNA of the CDR3: TGTGCCAGCAGCCGACAGGGGTGGTACGAGCAGTACTTC. Translation gives CASSRQGWYEQYF.

The V gene is TRBV27, the J gene TRBJ1-5, with 8 bases that match TRBD1. CDR1 MNHEY and CDR2 SMNVEV come from the germline V gene (reference sequence). The V segment lost 3 bases and the J segment 6 bases; nucleotides outside the gene matches: 7. The CDR3 sequence is 15 residues long. The CDR3 sequence: CASSLAGGASQPQHF. DNA for the CDR3: TGTGCCAGCAGTTTGGCAGGGGGCGCGAGTCAGCCCCAGCATTTT.

The sample holds a few counts of this clone. V usage is TRBV27 and J usage is TRBJ2-5, with D perhaps TRBD1 (5 bases). Between the trimmed V and J ends, which lost 3 bases and 0 bases, there was a span of 11 bases. CDR1 and CDR2 (germline): MNHEY, SMNVEV (reference sequence). The CDR3 is 15 amino acids. For the CDR3, the DNA is TGTGCCAGCAGTTTCAGGGTCAGTAACCAAGAGACCCAGTACTTC. It specifies CASSFRVSNQETQYF.

The chain couples TRBV5-1 to TRBJ1-1; TRBD1 matches at 7 bases. This CDR3 has 16 amino acids. CDR1 is SGHRS and CDR2 is YFSETQ in the germline V gene. The ends lost 0 bases at V and 4 bases at J; junction bases unmatched: 9. CDR3 sequence (DNA): TGCGCCAGCAGCTTGGAGCACAGGGGAGCTAGCACTGAAGCTTTCTTT. Protein sequence: CASSLEHRGASTEAFF.

The chain employs TRBV30 and TRBJ1-5, with D possibly being TRBD1 (6 bases). Looked up from germline, CDR1 is GTSNPN and CDR2 is SVGIG (reference sequence). The CDR3 length is 13 residues. The germline V and J ends were trimmed by 5 bases and 5 bases, with 13 bases remaining between them. The CDR3 spells CAWATGTYQPQHF. For the CDR3, the DNA is TGTGCCTGGGCGACAGGAACTTATCAGCCCCAGCATTTT.

The CDR3 sequence is CASSPDRLTDTQYF. The CDR3 DNA follows: TGTGCCAGCAGTCCGGACAGGCTCACAGATACGCAGTATTTT. The chain links TRBV6-6 to TRBJ2-3; TRBD1 aligns across 7 bases. Germline assignment: CDR1 MNHNY and CDR2 SVGAGI (reference sequence). V shed 5 bases, J shed 2 bases, and the junction held 4 bases outside the gene matches. The CDR3 contains 14 residues.

V usage is TRBV11-2 and J usage is TRBJ2-1; possibly TRBD1 for D (5 bases). The CDR3 has 13 amino acids. Germline loops: CDR1 SGHAT, CDR2 FQNNGV. Deletions cut 1 base from V and 5 bases from J, with 6 bases between. As DNA, the CDR3 is TGTGCCAGCAGCTTAGGCAGGGACAATGAGCAGTTCTTC. It specifies CASSLGRDNEQFF.

This clone was found once. This sequence joins TRBV9 and TRBJ1-4; possibly TRBD1 for D (5 bases). CDR1 and CDR2 (germline): SGDLS, YYNGEE. This CDR3 has 14 amino acids. The V end was cut by 4 bases, the J end by 7 bases, with 14 bases between. The CDR3 DNA reads TGTGCCAGCAGCCCGAGTGGGGGGGGTGAAAAACTGTTTTTT. Translated: CASSPSGGGEKLFF. Together with reference TRBV9 and TRBJ1-4, the CDR3 gives the full variable domain: DSGVTQTPKHLITATGQRVTLRCSPRSGDLSVYWYQQSLDQGLQFLIQYYNGEERAKGNILERFSAQQFPDLHSELNLSSLELGDSALYFCASSPSGGGEKLFFGSGTQLSVL.

The chain recombines TRBV5-4 with TRBJ2-5, with 11 bases fitting TRBD2. CDR3 length: 14 residues. V shed 3 bases, J shed 6 bases, and the junction held 4 bases outside the gene matches. CDR1 and CDR2 (germline): SGHNT, YYREEE (reference sequence). The CDR3 protein is CASSWGLAVKTQYF. The CDR3 DNA reads as TGTGCCAGCAGCTGGGGACTAGCGGTAAAGACCCAGTACTTC.

The chain links TRBV27 to TRBJ2-7, with 11 nucleotides matching TRBD1. Germline loops: CDR1 MNHEY, CDR2 SMNVEV (reference sequence). V lost 5 bases and J lost 8; bases outside the gene matches: 11. The CDR3 is 15 amino acids. The CDR3 reads CASSPRTGGNFQQYF. The CDR3 bases are TGTGCCAGCAGTCCAAGGACAGGGGGCAACTTCCAGCAGTACTTC.

On this clone itself: In the same sample, other DNA sequences code for this CDR3. V and J are TRBV5-4 and TRBJ1-1, with 7 bases identical to TRBD1. Germline assignment: CDR1 SGHNT and CDR2 YYREEE (reference sequence). The CDR3 has 13 amino acids. The V and J ends lost 4 bases and 5 bases, in that order; junction bases with no gene match: 5. The CDR3 spells CASSLNRGTEAFF. The CDR3, as DNA: TGTGCCAGCAGCCTCAACAGGGGTACTGAAGCTTTCTTT.

The chain employs TRBV13 and TRBJ2-3; 15 nucleotides line up with TRBD2. Germline V CDR1 and CDR2: PRHDT, FYEKMQ (reference sequence). The CDR3 is 17 residues long. Trimming took 6 bases from V and 3 from J; bases not matched to a gene: 7. This CDR3 is CASSYGLAGGQTDTQYF. The CDR3 nucleotides read TGTGCCAGCAGTTACGGACTAGCGGGGGGGCAGACAGATACGCAGTATTTT.

CDR3 coding DNA: TGTGCCAGCAGCCTAGAATCCTACTCCTACGAGCAGTACTTC. It translates to CASSLESYSYEQYF. The chain employs TRBV7-9 and TRBJ2-7; D gene uncertain. Germline-derived CDR1 and CDR2 are SEHNR and FQNEAQ (reference sequence). The CDR3 runs to 14 residues. With 5 bases removed from V and 0 bases from J, the gap between germline ends came to 11 bases. The whole variable domain, remainder taken from reference TRBV7-9 and TRBJ2-7, is DTGVSQNPRHKITKRGQNVTFRCDPISEHNRLYWYRQTLGQGPEFLTYFQNEAQLEKSRLLSDRFSAERPKGSFSTLEIQRTEQGDSAMYLCASSLESYSYEQYFGPGTRLTVT.

The chain employs TRBV7-9 and TRBJ2-1, with 8 bases lining up with TRBD1. The V segment lost 3 bases and the J segment 4 bases; nucleotides outside the gene matches: 5. CDR1 and CDR2 (germline): SEHNR, FQNEAQ (reference sequence). The CDR3 runs to 15 residues. CDR3 in DNA: TGTGCCAGCAGCTTTGACAGGGGTTCTTACAATGAGCAGTTCTTC. This translates into CASSFDRGSYNEQFF.